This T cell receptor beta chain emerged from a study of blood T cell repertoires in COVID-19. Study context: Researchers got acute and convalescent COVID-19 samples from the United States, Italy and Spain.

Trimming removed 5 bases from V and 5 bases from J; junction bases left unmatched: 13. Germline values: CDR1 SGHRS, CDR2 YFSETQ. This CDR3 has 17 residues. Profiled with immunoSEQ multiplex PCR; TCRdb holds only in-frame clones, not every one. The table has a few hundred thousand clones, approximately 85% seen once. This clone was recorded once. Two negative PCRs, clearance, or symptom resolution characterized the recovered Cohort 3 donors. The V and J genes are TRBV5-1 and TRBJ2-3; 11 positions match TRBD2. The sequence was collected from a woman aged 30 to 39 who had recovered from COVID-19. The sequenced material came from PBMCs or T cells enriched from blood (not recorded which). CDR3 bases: TGCGCCAGCAGGCCCCCCTTAGCGGGAGGGCCGGGAGATACGCAGTATTTT. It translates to CASRPPLAGGPGDTQYF.